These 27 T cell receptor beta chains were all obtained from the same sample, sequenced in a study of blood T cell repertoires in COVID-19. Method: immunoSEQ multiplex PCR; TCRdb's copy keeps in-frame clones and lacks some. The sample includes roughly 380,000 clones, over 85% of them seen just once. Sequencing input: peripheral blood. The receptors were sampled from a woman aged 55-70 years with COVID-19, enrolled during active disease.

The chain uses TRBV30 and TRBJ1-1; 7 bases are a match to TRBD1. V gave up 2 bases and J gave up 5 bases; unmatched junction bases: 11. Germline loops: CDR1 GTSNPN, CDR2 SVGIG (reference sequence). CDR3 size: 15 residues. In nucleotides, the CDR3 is TGTGCCTGGAGTTCAGCTACAGGGGTTGTTACTGAAGCTTTCTTT. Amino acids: CAWSSATGVVTEAFF.

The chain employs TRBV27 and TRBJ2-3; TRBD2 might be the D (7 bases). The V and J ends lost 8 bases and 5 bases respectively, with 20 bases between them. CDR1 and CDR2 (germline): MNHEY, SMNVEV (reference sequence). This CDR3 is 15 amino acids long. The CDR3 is CASPPWGGLVDTQYF. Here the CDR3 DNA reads TGTGCCAGCCCCCCTTGGGGGGGGCTCGTAGATACGCAGTATTTT.

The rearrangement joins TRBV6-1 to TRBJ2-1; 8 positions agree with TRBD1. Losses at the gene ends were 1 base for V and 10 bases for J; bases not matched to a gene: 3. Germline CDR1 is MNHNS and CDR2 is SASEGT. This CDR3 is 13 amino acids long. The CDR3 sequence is CASSEVGQDEQFF. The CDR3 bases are TGTGCCAGCAGTGAAGTGGGACAGGACGAGCAGTTCTTC.

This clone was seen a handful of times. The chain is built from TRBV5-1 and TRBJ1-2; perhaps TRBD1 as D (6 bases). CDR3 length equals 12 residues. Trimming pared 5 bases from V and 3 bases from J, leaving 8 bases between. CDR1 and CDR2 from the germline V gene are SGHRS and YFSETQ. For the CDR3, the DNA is TGCGCCAGCAGGGGACAAGACTATGGCTACACCTTC. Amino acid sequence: CASRGQDYGYTF.

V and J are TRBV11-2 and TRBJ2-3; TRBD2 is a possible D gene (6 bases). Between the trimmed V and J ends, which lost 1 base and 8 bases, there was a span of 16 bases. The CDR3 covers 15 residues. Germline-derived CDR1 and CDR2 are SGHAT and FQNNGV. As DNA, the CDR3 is TGTGCCAGCAGCTTAGTTCGCCAGGGAGGTGGTACGCAGTATTTT. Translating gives CASSLVRQGGGTQYF.

CDR3 nucleotide sequence: TGTGCCAGCCACACCGGGACAGTAAACAATGAGCAGTTCTTC. It encodes CASHTGTVNNEQFF. The chain uses TRBV2 and TRBJ2-1, with TRBD1 matching over 7 bases. CDR3 length: 14 amino acids. The V gene's germline CDR1 is SNHLY and CDR2 FYNNEI. J gave up 5 bases and V 8 bases, and 9 bases lay outside the gene matches.

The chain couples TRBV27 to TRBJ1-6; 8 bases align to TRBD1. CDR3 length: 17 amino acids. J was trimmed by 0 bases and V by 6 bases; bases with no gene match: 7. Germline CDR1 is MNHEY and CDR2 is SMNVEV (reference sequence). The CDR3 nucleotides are TGTGCCAGCAGGGATGGACAGGGCGGCTCCTATAATTCACCCCTCCACTTT. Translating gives CASRDGQGGSYNSPLHF.

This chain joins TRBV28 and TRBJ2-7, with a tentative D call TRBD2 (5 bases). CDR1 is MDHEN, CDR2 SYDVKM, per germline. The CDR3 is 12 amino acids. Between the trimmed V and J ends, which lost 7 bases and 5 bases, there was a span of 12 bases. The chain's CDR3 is CASMGVQNEQYF. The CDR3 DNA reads TGTGCCAGCATGGGAGTACAAAACGAGCAGTACTTC.

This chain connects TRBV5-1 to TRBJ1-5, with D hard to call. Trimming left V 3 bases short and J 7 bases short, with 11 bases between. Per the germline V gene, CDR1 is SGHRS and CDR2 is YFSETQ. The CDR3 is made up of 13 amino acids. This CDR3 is CASSSEGKQPQHF. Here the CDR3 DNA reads TGCGCCAGCAGCTCTGAGGGTAAACAGCCCCAGCATTTT.

This CDR3 reads CASSPGRGTYGYTF. The DNA of the CDR3 is TGTGCCAGCAGCCCCGGTCGGGGAACCTATGGCTACACCTTC. The chain uses TRBV9 and TRBJ1-2; D is undetermined. Germline V CDR1 and CDR2: SGDLS, YYNGEE. This CDR3 comprises 14 residues. V shed 4 bases and J shed 4 bases, with 14 bases lying between them.

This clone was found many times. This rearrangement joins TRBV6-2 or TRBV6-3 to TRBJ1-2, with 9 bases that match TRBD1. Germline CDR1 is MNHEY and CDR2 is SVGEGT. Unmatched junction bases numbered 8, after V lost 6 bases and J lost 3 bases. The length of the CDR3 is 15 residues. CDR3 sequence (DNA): TGTGCCAGCAGCAGGCGGACAGGGGTACACTATGGCTACACCTTC. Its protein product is CASSRRTGVHYGYTF.

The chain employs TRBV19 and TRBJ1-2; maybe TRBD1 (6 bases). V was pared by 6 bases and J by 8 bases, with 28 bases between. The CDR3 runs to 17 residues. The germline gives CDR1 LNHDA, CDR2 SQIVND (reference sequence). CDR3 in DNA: TGTGCCAGTAGCTTAGACAGACCGGGACATTCTTCTTGGGGCTACACCTTC. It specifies CASSLDRPGHSSWGYTF.

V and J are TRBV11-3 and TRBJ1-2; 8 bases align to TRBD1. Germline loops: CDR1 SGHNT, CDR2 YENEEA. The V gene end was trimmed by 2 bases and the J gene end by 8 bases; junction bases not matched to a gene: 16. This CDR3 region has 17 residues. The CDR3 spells CASSLMGGDRGGYGYTF. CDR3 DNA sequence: TGTGCCAGCAGCTTAATGGGCGGTGACAGGGGTGGCTACGGCTACACCTTC.

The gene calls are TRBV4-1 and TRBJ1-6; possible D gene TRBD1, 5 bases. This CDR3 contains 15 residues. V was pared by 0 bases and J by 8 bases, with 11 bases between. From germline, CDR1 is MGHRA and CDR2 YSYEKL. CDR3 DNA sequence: TGCGCCAGCAGCCAAGATTCGTGGGGGGATTCACCCCTCCACTTT. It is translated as CASSQDSWGDSPLHF.

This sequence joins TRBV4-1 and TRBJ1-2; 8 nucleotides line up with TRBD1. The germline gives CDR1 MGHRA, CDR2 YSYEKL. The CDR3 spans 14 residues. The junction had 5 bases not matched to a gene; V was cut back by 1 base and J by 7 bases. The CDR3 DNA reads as TGCGCCAGCAGCCAAGTGGACAGGGTAACTGGCTACACCTTC. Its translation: CASSQVDRVTGYTF.

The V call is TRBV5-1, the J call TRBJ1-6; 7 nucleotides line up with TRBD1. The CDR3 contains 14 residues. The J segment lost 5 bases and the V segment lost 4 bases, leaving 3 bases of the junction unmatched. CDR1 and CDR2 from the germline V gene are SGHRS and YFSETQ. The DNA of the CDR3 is TGCGCCAGCAGCACCGACAGGGATAATTCACCCCTCCACTTT. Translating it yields CASSTDRDNSPLHF.

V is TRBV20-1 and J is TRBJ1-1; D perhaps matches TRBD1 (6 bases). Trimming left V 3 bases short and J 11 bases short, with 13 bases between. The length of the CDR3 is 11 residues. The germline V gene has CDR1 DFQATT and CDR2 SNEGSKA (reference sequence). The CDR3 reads CSASEDRIAFF. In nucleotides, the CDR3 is TGCAGTGCTAGTGAGGACAGAATCGCTTTCTTT.

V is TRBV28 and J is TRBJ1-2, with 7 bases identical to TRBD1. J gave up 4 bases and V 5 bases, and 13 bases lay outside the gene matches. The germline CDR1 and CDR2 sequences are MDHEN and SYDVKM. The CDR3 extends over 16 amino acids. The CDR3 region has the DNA TGTGCCAGCAGTCCCATGACAGGGCTTCAAATCTATGGCTACACCTTC. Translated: CASSPMTGLQIYGYTF.

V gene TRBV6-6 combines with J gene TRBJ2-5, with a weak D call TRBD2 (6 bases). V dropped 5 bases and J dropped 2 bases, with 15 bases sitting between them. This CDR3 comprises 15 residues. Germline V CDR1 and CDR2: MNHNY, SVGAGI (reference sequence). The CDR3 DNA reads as TGTGCCAGCAGTCTGCTCCTGACTAGACAAGAGACCCAGTACTTC. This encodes CASSLLLTRQETQYF.

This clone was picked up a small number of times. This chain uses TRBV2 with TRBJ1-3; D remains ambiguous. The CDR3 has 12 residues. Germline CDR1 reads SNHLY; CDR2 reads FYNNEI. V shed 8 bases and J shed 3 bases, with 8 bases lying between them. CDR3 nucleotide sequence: TGTGCCAGCGAAGAGATTGGAAACACCATATATTTT. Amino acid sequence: CASEEIGNTIYF.

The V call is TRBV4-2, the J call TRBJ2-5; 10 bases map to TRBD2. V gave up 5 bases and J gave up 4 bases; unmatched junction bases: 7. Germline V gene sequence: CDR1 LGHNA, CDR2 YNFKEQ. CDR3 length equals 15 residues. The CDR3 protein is CASSYLAGGGETQYF. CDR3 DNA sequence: TGTGCCAGCAGCTATTTAGCGGGGGGCGGAGAGACCCAGTACTTC.

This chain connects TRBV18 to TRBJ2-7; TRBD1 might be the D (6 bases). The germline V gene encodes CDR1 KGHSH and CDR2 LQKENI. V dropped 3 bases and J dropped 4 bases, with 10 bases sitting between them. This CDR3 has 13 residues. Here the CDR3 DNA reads TGTGCCAGCTCACCGGGACACGGTTACGAGCAGTACTTC. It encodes CASSPGHGYEQYF.

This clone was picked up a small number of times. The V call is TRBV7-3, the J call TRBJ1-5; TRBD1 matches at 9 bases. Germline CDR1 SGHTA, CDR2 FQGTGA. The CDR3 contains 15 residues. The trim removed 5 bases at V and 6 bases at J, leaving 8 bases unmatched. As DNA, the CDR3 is TGTGCCAGCAGCCCTACAGGGGGCGTGGGTCAGCCCCAGCATTTT. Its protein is CASSPTGGVGQPQHF.

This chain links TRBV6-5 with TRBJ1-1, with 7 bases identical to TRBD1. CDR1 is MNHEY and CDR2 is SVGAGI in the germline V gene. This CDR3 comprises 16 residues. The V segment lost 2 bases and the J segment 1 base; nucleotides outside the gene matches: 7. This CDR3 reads CASSYGIRGTNTEAFF. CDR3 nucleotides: TGTGCCAGCAGTTACGGGATCAGGGGGACGAACACTGAAGCTTTCTTT.

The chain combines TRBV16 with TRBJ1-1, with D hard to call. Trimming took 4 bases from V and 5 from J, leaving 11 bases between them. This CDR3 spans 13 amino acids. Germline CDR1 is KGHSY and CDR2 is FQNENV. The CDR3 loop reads CASSPSRGTEAFF. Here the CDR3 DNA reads TGTGCCAGCAGCCCAAGTAGAGGAACTGAAGCTTTCTTT.

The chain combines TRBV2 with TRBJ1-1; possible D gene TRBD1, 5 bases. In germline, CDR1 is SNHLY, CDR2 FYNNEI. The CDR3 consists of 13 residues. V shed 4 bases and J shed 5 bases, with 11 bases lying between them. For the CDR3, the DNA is TGTGCCAGCAGTGTGGGGGGGGGAACTGAAGCTTTCTTT. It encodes CASSVGGGTEAFF.

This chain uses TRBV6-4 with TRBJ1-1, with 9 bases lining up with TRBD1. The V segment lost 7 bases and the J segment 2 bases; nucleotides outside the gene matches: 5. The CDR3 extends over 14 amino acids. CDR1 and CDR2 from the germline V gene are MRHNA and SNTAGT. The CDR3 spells CASKPGQGNTEAFF. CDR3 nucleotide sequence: TGTGCCAGCAAACCGGGACAGGGAAACACTGAAGCTTTCTTT.